This T cell receptor (beta chain) stems from a study of OX40 agonist ivuxolimab in advanced cancers. Study-level information: The study gave patients intravenous ivuxolimab at 0.01 to 10 mg/kg every 2 weeks.

TCRdb's table, derived via immunoSEQ multiplex PCR, lists solely in-frame clones and lacks some. The sample lists around 74,000 clones; roughly four fifths were seen once. The receptor comes from an adult with an advanced solid tumor such as melanoma, head and neck, liver or kidney cancer. Here the sequenced sample was CD4+ or CD8+ T cells sorted from blood, taken in a trial of the OX40 agonist ivuxolimab.

The CDR3: CASSLYSAGYEQYF. DNA of the CDR3: TGTGCCAGCAGTTTATACAGCGCTGGATACGAGCAGTACTTC. The chain joins TRBV27 to TRBJ2-7; D gene uncertain. Trimming pared 1 base from V and 4 bases from J, leaving 11 bases between. In germline, CDR1 is MNHEY, CDR2 SMNVEV (reference sequence). This CDR3 has 14 residues.